The present T cell receptor beta chain was sequenced within a study of cytomegalovirus exposure and HLA in healthy donors. Each of the donors was a healthy bone marrow donor. V lost 0 bases, J lost 1 base, and 12 bases lay in between. The CDR3 is 16 amino acids. CDR1 and CDR2 from the germline V gene are SGHTA and FQGTGA. The PCR employed 60 Vbeta primers together with 13 Jbeta primers. Clones were read by immunoSEQ multiplex PCR, and TCRdb kept only the in-frame ones, dropping some. Found here are more than 85,000 clones, approximately 9% of them singletons; the top ten hold about 5%. The sequence derives from a man in his fifties or sixties in good health and CMV-seropositive. This sequence joins TRBV7-3 and TRBJ1-1; tentatively, D is TRBD1 (5 bases). What was sequenced was PBMCs. The DNA of the CDR3 is TGTGCCAGCAGCTTAACCCCCGCGGGGGAGAACACTGAAGCTTTCTTT. Amino acid sequence: CASSLTPAGENTEAFF.